Each of the 28 T cell receptor beta chains below was sequenced from the same sample in a study of shared clonotypes between healthy human individuals. CD8 cells classed as naive were CD45RO-negative and positively selected for CCR7, excluding terminally differentiated effector memory CD45RA+ cells. Here immunoSEQ multiplex PCR was the method, and the copy in TCRdb shows in-frame clones only, minus some. The table lists about 2.1 million clones, 80% to 95% of them singletons. Sequenced sample: naive CD8+ T cells from PBMCs. The source of these receptors is a man in his late teens or twenties in good health. Some clones in this sample may be carry-over from other donors' samples.

The J gene is TRBJ1-2, the V gene TRBV28; D is unclear. The V end lost 6 bases, the J end lost 8 bases, and 25 bases lay between the germline ends. Per germline, CDR1 MDHEN and CDR2 SYDVKM. This CDR3 has 16 amino acids. Written as DNA, the CDR3 is TGTGCCAGCAGCCGACTTCGTGGCTCATACGGGCGCGGCTACACCTTC. Encoded protein: CASSRLRGSYGRGYTF.

The chain couples TRBV7-2 to TRBJ2-7; 9 bases fit TRBD1. Germline assignment: CDR1 SGHTA and CDR2 FQGNSA. The CDR3 has 16 amino acids. The V gene end was trimmed by 5 bases and the J gene end by 2 bases; junction bases not matched to a gene: 10. The CDR3 protein is CASSPEGTGRPYEQYF. In DNA form, the CDR3 reads TGTGCCAGCAGCCCGGAAGGGACAGGGAGGCCCTACGAGCAGTACTTC.

The rearrangement uses TRBV2 and TRBJ2-5, with 10 bases lining up with TRBD1. V lost 10 bases and J lost 4; bases outside the gene matches: 12. Per germline, CDR1 SNHLY and CDR2 FYNNEI. The CDR3 is 15 amino acids. For the CDR3, the DNA is TGTGCCATCTTCACCGGGACAGGGGCTCGAGAGACCCAGTACTTC. Amino acids: CAIFTGTGARETQYF.

A remark on this clone: The sample contains more than one DNA sequence encoding this CDR3. The chain links TRBV9 to TRBJ2-3, with D maybe TRBD1 (5 bases). The V end was cut by 0 bases, the J end by 4 bases, with 6 bases between. CDR3 length equals 13 residues. Germline loops: CDR1 SGDLS, CDR2 YYNGEE. The DNA of the CDR3 is TGTGCCAGCAGCGTAGGCAGGGCAGATACGCAGTATTTT. Translation: CASSVGRADTQYF. The full variable domain, with the rest looked up from reference TRBV9 and TRBJ2-3, is DSGVTQTPKHLITATGQRVTLRCSPRSGDLSVYWYQQSLDQGLQFLIQYYNGEERAKGNILERFSAQQFPDLHSELNLSSLELGDSALYFCASSVGRADTQYFGPGTRLTVL.

The rearrangement joins TRBV9 to TRBJ2-7; D is undetermined. V lost 2 bases, J lost 0 bases, and 15 bases lay in between. Germline CDR1 SGDLS, CDR2 YYNGEE. The CDR3 is 16 amino acids. The CDR3 here is CASSVGRHGPSYEQYF. The CDR3 DNA follows: TGTGCCAGCAGCGTTGGACGGCACGGGCCCTCCTACGAGCAGTACTTC.

V usage is TRBV14 and J usage is TRBJ2-7; 11 nucleotides agree with TRBD1. The CDR3 consists of 15 residues. The V and J ends lost 2 bases and 3 bases, in that order; junction bases with no gene match: 3. Germline V gene sequence: CDR1 SGHDN, CDR2 FVKESK. The CDR3 DNA reads TGTGCCAGCAGCCAACCGGGACAGGGGGGCTACGAGCAGTACTTC. The encoded protein is CASSQPGQGGYEQYF.

The genes are TRBV6-1 and TRBJ2-1; D is uncertain. Germline V gene lookup returns CDR1 MNHNS and CDR2 SASEGT. The CDR3 has 14 residues. Between the trimmed V and J ends, which lost 7 bases and 0 bases, there was a span of 10 bases. CDR3 sequence reads: CASKTLVSYNEQFF. CDR3 nucleotide sequence: TGTGCCAGCAAGACGCTAGTCTCCTACAATGAGCAGTTCTTC.

The DNA of the CDR3 is TGTGCCAGCAGCCCGAGAGGGGGGTTTTACGCTTACGAGCAGTACTTC. It codes for CASSPRGGFYAYEQYF. V and J are TRBV11-1 and TRBJ2-7; D tentatively fits TRBD1 or TRBD2 (6 bases each). The CDR3 extends over 16 amino acids. V lost 5 bases and J lost 4, with 21 bases in between. Germline V CDR1 and CDR2: SGHAT, FQDESV (reference sequence).

The CDR3 DNA reads TGTGCCAGCAGTTTCGGACGCCGCGGGGACGAGCAGTACTTC. Translated: CASSFGRRGDEQYF. V and J are TRBV28 and TRBJ2-7; D may be TRBD2 (6 bases). This CDR3 has 14 residues. Per germline, CDR1 MDHEN and CDR2 SYDVKM. Trimming took 3 bases from V and 5 from J, leaving 14 bases between them.

The chain joins TRBV7-6 to TRBJ1-1; D might be TRBD1 (5 bases). V dropped 1 base and J dropped 1 base, with 13 bases sitting between them. Germline lookup yields CDR1 SGHVS and CDR2 FNYEAQ. The CDR3 is 16 amino acids. The CDR3 reads CASSLDPGTANTEAFF. The CDR3 coding sequence is TGTGCCAGCAGCTTAGACCCCGGGACGGCGAACACTGAAGCTTTCTTT.

This chain connects TRBV7-9 to TRBJ2-1; TRBD2 agrees at 11 bases. Germline CDR1 and CDR2: SEHNR and FQNEAQ (reference sequence). Trimming cost V 0 bases and J 4 bases; bases outside gene matches: 5. The CDR3 is made up of 17 amino acids. The CDR3 spells CASSLAATSGRYNEQFF. The CDR3 DNA reads TGTGCCAGCAGCTTAGCCGCAACTAGCGGGAGATACAATGAGCAGTTCTTC.

This chain uses TRBV6-6 with TRBJ1-2; TRBD1 is a possible D gene (5 bases). The V end lost 2 bases, the J end lost 8 bases, and 18 bases lay between the germline ends. This CDR3 has 15 residues. Germline values: CDR1 MNHNY, CDR2 SVGAGI (reference sequence). CDR3 in DNA: TGTGCCAGCAGTTACAGACAGCACGATTTTAACGGCTACACCTTC. This encodes CASSYRQHDFNGYTF.

As concerns this clone: This sample also contains other DNA sequences that code for the same CDR3. The chain joins TRBV6-4 to TRBJ2-1; no clear D. The CDR3 consists of 13 residues. Germline lookup yields CDR1 MRHNA and CDR2 SNTAGT. Trimming took off 0 bases at V and 9 bases at J, with 9 bases between the two ends. The DNA for the CDR3 is TGTGCCAGCAGTGACTCTCCGCGCGGTGAGCAGTTCTTC. The encoded protein is CASSDSPRGEQFF.

The chain employs TRBV5-1 and TRBJ1-2, with a tentative D call TRBD1 (6 bases). The CDR3 loop spans 16 amino acids. V gave up 4 bases and J gave up 8 bases, with 24 bases separating them. CDR1 is SGHRS and CDR2 is YFSETQ in the germline V gene. The CDR3: CASSLDQGHEGSGYTF. The CDR3 DNA is TGCGCCAGCAGCCTCGACCAGGGACATGAAGGTAGCGGCTACACCTTC.

The chain combines TRBV4-1 with TRBJ2-3; the D gene is possibly TRBD2 (6 bases). V lost 4 bases, J lost 7 bases, and 24 bases lay in between. The CDR3 runs to 17 residues. The germline V gene has CDR1 MGHRA and CDR2 YSYEKL. The CDR3 DNA follows: TGCGCCAGCAGCCCCGCCACCCAGCGGGTACCACAACATACGCAGTATTTT. Protein: CASSPATQRVPQHTQYF.

The chain joins TRBV27 to TRBJ2-7; either TRBD1 or TRBD2 may fit D (5 bases each). The V gene lost 3 bases and the J gene lost 3 bases, with 15 bases spanning the gap. This CDR3 is 15 amino acids long. Per the germline V gene, CDR1 is MNHEY and CDR2 is SMNVEV (reference sequence). CDR3 bases: TGTGCCAGCAGTTTTGGGGGTTATAACCTCTACGAGCAGTACTTC. Its translation is CASSFGGYNLYEQYF.

The V and J genes are TRBV5-1 and TRBJ2-5, with 12 bases identical to TRBD2. Looked up from germline, CDR1 is SGHRS and CDR2 is YFSETQ. Trimming cost V 4 bases and J 1 base; bases outside gene matches: 11. The CDR3 extends over 18 amino acids. The DNA for the CDR3 is TGCGCCAGCAGCCTGGGGACTAGCGGGCCTCTCCCCCAAGAGACCCAGTACTTC. Protein product: CASSLGTSGPLPQETQYF.

V usage is TRBV27 and J usage is TRBJ1-5; D possibly corresponds to TRBD1 (6 bases). Germline CDR1 and CDR2: MNHEY and SMNVEV (reference sequence). The CDR3 length is 14 residues. Between the trimmed V and J ends, which lost 7 bases and 3 bases, there was a span of 13 bases. The CDR3 DNA follows: TGTGCCAGCAAAACTACAGGGTCCAATCAGCCCCAGCATTTT. Residues: CASKTTGSNQPQHF.

This clone is a singleton in its sample. V usage is TRBV11-2 and J usage is TRBJ2-1; a possible D gene is TRBD2 (5 bases). The CDR3 spans 16 residues. V lost 2 bases to trimming and J lost 3 bases, with 14 bases between them. Germline CDR1 is SGHAT and CDR2 is FQNNGV. CDR3 DNA: TGTGCCAGCAGCTTACCCGACGGGAAAGACTACAATGAGCAGTTCTTC. Protein: CASSLPDGKDYNEQFF.

The chain links TRBV5-1 to TRBJ2-7; 11 nucleotides line up with TRBD2. Germline lookup yields CDR1 SGHRS and CDR2 YFSETQ. With 0 bases clipped from V and 0 bases from J, the junction kept 5 bases outside the gene matches. The CDR3 consists of 17 residues. DNA for the CDR3: TGCGCCAGCAGCTTGGACACTAGCGGGAGAATCTCCTACGAGCAGTACTTC. This encodes CASSLDTSGRISYEQYF.

The J gene is TRBJ2-5, the V gene TRBV19; D perhaps matches TRBD1 (7 bases). The CDR3 extends over 13 amino acids. The V and J ends lost 9 bases and 5 bases respectively, with 16 bases between them. CDR1 and CDR2 from the germline V gene are LNHDA and SQIVND (reference sequence). In DNA form, the CDR3 reads TGTGCCAGCAGACAGGGAGGAGTGGAGACCCAGTACTTC. This gives the protein CASRQGGVETQYF.

The chain employs TRBV27 and TRBJ2-7; D possibly matches TRBD1 or TRBD2 (5 bases each). V lost 6 bases and J lost 5, with 23 bases in between. CDR3 length: 16 amino acids. CDR1 is MNHEY, CDR2 SMNVEV, per germline (reference sequence). This CDR3 is CASSRNLALGAHEQYF. DNA of the CDR3: TGTGCCAGCAGCCGCAATCTAGCCTTAGGGGCCCACGAGCAGTACTTC.

V and J are TRBV4-3 and TRBJ1-2; 10 positions agree with TRBD1. Germline CDR1 and CDR2: LGHNA and YSLEER. Germline trimming cut 4 bases from V and 6 bases from J; bases unmatched to any gene: 8. There are 15 residues in the CDR3. CDR3 nucleotide sequence: TGCGCCAGCAGCCCGTCCGACAGGGGGCAGAATGGCTACACCTTC. Protein product: CASSPSDRGQNGYTF.

The chain links TRBV9 to TRBJ1-2, with D uncertain. Germline V gene data show CDR1 as SGDLS and CDR2 as YYNGEE. The CDR3 loop spans 16 amino acids. The V end lost 3 bases, the J end lost 2 bases, and 17 bases lay between the germline ends. CDR3 sequence (DNA): TGTGCCAGCAGCGCCCGTCCCCAATACAACAACTATGGCTACACCTTC. Translating gives CASSARPQYNNYGYTF.

The chain is built from TRBV7-8 and TRBJ1-2, with D possibly matching TRBD1 (6 bases). The V and J ends lost 0 bases and 0 bases respectively, with 8 bases between them. The germline V gene encodes CDR1 SGHVS and CDR2 FQNEAQ. CDR3 length: 15 amino acids. The CDR3 sequence is CASSLARGPNYGYTF. Written as DNA, the CDR3 is TGTGCCAGCAGCTTAGCCAGGGGCCCTAACTATGGCTACACCTTC.

In its sample, this clone was seen a few times. The J gene is TRBJ1-2, the V gene TRBV5-1; D ambiguous. Germline lookup yields CDR1 SGHRS and CDR2 YFSETQ. V lost 0 bases, J lost 3 bases, and 9 bases lay in between. The CDR3 has 14 residues. For the CDR3, the DNA is TGCGCCAGCAGCTTGGTGCCCGGGGACTATGGCTACACCTTC. The encoded protein is CASSLVPGDYGYTF.

The V and J genes are TRBV5-5 and TRBJ2-3; TRBD2 aligns across 10 bases. The CDR3 runs 19 residues. Germline values: CDR1 SGHKS, CDR2 YYEKEE (reference sequence). Trimming cost V 2 bases and J 0 bases; bases outside gene matches: 12. The CDR3 spells CASSLSRRLAGISTDTQYF. CDR3 DNA sequence: TGTGCCAGCAGCTTAAGCCGGAGACTAGCGGGTATTAGCACAGATACGCAGTATTTT.

The DNA for the CDR3 is TGTGCCAGCAGTCCGCAGGGAGGGGAGGACGAGCAGTACTTC. This translates into CASSPQGGEDEQYF. The J gene is TRBJ2-7, the V gene TRBV28, with 7 bases lining up with TRBD2. V lost 5 bases and J lost 5; bases outside the gene matches: 9. The CDR3 runs to 14 residues. Germline assignment: CDR1 MDHEN and CDR2 SYDVKM.